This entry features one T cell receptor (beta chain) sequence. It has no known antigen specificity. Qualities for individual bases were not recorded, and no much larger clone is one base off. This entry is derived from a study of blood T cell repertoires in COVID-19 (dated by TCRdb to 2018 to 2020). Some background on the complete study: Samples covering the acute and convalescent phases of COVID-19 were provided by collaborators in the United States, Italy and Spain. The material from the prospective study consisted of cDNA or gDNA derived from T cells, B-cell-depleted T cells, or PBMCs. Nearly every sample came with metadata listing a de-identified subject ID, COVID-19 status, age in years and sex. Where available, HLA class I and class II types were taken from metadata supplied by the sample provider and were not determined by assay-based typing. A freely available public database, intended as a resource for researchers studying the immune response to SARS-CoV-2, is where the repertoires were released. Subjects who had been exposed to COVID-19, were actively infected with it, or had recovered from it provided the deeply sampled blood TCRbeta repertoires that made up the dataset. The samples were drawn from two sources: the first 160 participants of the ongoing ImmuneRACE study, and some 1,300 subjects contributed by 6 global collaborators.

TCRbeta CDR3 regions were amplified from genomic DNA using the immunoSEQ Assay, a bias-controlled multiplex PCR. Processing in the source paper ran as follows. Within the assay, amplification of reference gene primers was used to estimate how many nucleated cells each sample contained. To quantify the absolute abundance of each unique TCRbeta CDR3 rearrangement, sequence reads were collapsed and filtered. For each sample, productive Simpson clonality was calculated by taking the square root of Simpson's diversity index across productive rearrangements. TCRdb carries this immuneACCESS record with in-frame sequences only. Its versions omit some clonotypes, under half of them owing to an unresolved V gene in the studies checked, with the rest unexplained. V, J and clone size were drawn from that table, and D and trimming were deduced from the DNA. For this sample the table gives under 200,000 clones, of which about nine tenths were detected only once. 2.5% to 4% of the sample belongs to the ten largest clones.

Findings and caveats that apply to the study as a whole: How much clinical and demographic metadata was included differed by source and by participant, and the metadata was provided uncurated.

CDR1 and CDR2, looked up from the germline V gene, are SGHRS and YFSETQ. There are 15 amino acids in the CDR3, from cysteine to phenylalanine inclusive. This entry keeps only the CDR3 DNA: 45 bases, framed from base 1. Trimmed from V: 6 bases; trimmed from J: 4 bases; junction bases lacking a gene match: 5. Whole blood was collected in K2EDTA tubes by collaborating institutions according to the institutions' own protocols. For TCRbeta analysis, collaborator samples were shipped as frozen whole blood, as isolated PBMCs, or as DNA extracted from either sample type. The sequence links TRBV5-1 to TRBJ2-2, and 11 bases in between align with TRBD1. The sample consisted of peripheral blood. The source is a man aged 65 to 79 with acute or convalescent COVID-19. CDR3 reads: CASTGQGVLTGELFF. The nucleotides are TGCGCCAGCACGGGACAGGGGGTTCTCACCGGGGAGCTGTTTTTT. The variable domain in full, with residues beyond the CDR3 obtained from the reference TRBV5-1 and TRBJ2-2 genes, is KAGVTQTPRYLIKTRGQQVTLSCSPISGHRSVSWYQQTPGQGLQFLFEYFSETQRNKGNFPGRFSGRQFSNSRSEMNVSTLELGDSALYLCASTGQGVLTGELFFGEGSRLTVL.